The rows below give T cell receptor beta chains drawn from one sample of a study of identical twins. TCRdb passed the 5' RACE reads through MiXCR, listing each CDR3 protein once. The sample lists 750,000 to 950,000 distinct CDR3 sequences, 10% to 15% occurring once. These sequences were also reported in another study, on yellow fever vaccine responses in identical twins.

Sequencing was carried out using PBMCs. The receptors come from a woman younger than 30 in good health. The CDR3 runs from the conserved cysteine through the conserved F or W. A D gene is named only where the DNA matches it firmly. The listing skips clone size in some rows; elsewhere it reads once, few, many or a size class.

v_call	j_call	d_call	clone_size	cdr3_nt	cdr3_aa
TRBV5-1	TRBJ1-1	TRBD1	-	TGCGCCAGCACCTTGCGGGACAGTGCGGGCACTGAAGCTTTCTTT	CASTLRDSAGTEAFF
TRBV28	TRBJ2-1	TRBD2	-	TGTGCCAGCCAACGCGGGACTAGCGGGGGTAATGAGCAGTTCTTC	CASQRGTSGGNEQFF
TRBV5-1	TRBJ2-5	-	-	TGCGCCAGCAGCTTGGGGACCCCTACTCAAGAGACCCAGTACTTC	CASSLGTPTQETQYF
TRBV6-5	TRBJ1-4	TRBD1	many	TGTGCCAGCAGTTACTCGCCCGGCGGACAGGGTCCAAATGAAAAACTGTTTTTT	CASSYSPGGQGPNEKLFF
TRBV2	TRBJ1-1	TRBD1	-	TGTGCCAGCCTATACCAGGGGGTCGCCACTGAAGCTTTCTTT	CASLYQGVATEAFF
TRBV6-5	TRBJ2-4	TRBD1	-	TGTGCCAGCAGTTACTCGCCGGGACAGGCAGCCAAAAACATTCAGTACTTC	CASSYSPGQAAKNIQYF
TRBV28	TRBJ1-2	-	-	TGTGCCAGCAGTTTATCGGCATACAACTATGGCTACACCTTC	CASSLSAYNYGYTF
TRBV1	TRBJ2-3	-	-	TGCACCAGCAGCAATAGGACAAAGACAGATACGCAGTATTTT	CTSSNRTKTDTQYF
TRBV27	TRBJ2-7	-	-	TGTGCCAGCAGTTTAGTCCGGCAGGCGGCGTACGAGCAGTACTTC	CASSLVRQAAYEQYF
TRBV12-3/TRBV12-4	TRBJ2-1	-	-	TGTGCCAGCAGTTTAGATAGCTTACACAATGAGCAGTTCTTC	CASSLDSLHNEQFF
TRBV18	TRBJ2-2	-	-	TGTGCCAGCTCACCACCGGCCAGGTCGAACACCGGGGAGCTGTTTTTT	CASSPPARSNTGELFF
TRBV20-1	TRBJ1-1	TRBD1	many	TGCAGTGCTCCTGCTCAGGGGGCGGAAACTGAAGCTTTCTTT	CSAPAQGAETEAFF
TRBV6-5	TRBJ2-2	-	few	TGTGCCAGCAGTTACTCGCTAGGGCAGACCGGGGAGCTGTTTTTT	CASSYSLGQTGELFF
TRBV6-2/TRBV6-3	TRBJ2-1	TRBD1	-	TGTGCCACGCTCTCCAGGGGGACTGAGCAGTTCTTC	CATLSRGTEQFF
TRBV7-3	TRBJ2-3	TRBD1	few	TGTGCCAGCAGCGTCGGATACAGGGGTGTGGGGAATAGCACAGATACGCAGTATTTT	CASSVGYRGVGNSTDTQYF
TRBV29-1	TRBJ2-1	TRBD2	few	TGCAGCGTTGACGGTGGCGGGAGCTCCTACAATGAGCAGTTCTTC	CSVDGGGSSYNEQFF
TRBV5-1	TRBJ2-7	-	-	TGCGCCAGCAGCTGGGGTTCCTCCGAGCAGTACTTC	CASSWGSSEQYF
TRBV9	TRBJ2-1	-	-	TGTGCCAGCAGCCCGAGTCTGGGCTATTACAATGAGCAGTTCTTC	CASSPSLGYYNEQFF
TRBV5-1	TRBJ2-1	-	-	TGCGCCAGCAGCTTGGGGCAGGGCTCCCTCGTGTACAATGAGCAGTTCTTC	CASSLGQGSLVYNEQFF
TRBV20-1	TRBJ2-7	TRBD1	-	TGCAGTGCTAGGCCGTGGGACAGGGACTACGAGCAGTACTTC	CSARPWDRDYEQYF
TRBV6-1	TRBJ2-7	TRBD2	few	TGTGCCAGCAGTGAACCCGGGAGGGCCGACGGGGAGCAGTACTTC	CASSEPGRADGEQYF
TRBV12-3/TRBV12-4	TRBJ2-7	-	few	TGTGCCAGCAGTTTTCGGGGGAGTAGCTACGAGCAGTACTTC	CASSFRGSSYEQYF
TRBV4-1	TRBJ2-2	-	-	TGCGCCAGCAGCCAAGCGCCAGCGGAGGTTTTCGGGGAGCTGTTTTTT	CASSQAPAEVFGELFF
TRBV4-1	TRBJ2-1	TRBD2	-	TGCGCCAGCAGCCAAGTAGGACTAGCGGGTCCTTACAATGAGCAGTTCTTC	CASSQVGLAGPYNEQFF
TRBV12-3/TRBV12-4	TRBJ2-2	TRBD1	-	TGTGCCAGCCAGGCCGACAGGGGGGTCACCGGGGAGCTGTTTTTT	CASQADRGVTGELFF
TRBV7-3	TRBJ2-2	TRBD1	many	TGTGCCAGCAGCTTATCGCGGGACAGGGCTAACACCGGGGAGCTGTTTTTT	CASSLSRDRANTGELFF
TRBV7-2	TRBJ2-3	TRBD2	-	TGTGCCAGCAGACACCCTCCGGGACTAGCCCAATACGATACGCAGTATTTT	CASRHPPGLAQYDTQYF
TRBV7-3	TRBJ1-6	TRBD1	-	TGTGCCAGCAGCTCACAGGGGGAGCATTCACCCCTCCACTTT	CASSSQGEHSPLHF
TRBV5-6	TRBJ1-1	-	many	TGTGCCAGCAGCCCCTGGACGGGTATGAACACTGAAGCTTTCTTT	CASSPWTGMNTEAFF
TRBV7-9	TRBJ2-7	-	-	TGTGCCAGCGACTCGGCTGTCTCCTACGAGCAGTACTTC	CASDSAVSYEQYF
TRBV12-3/TRBV12-4	TRBJ2-7	TRBD2	many	TGTGCCAGCAGCACCGGGACTACCTACGAGCAGTACTTC	CASSTGTTYEQYF
TRBV9	TRBJ1-1	-	many	TGTGCCAGCAGCGTCCCAACCCCTTCGTCGGGCACTGAAGCTTTCTTT	CASSVPTPSSGTEAFF
TRBV10-3	TRBJ2-2	-	-	TGTGCCATCAGTCCGGATCGCCCGAACACCGGGGAGCTGTTTTTT	CAISPDRPNTGELFF
TRBV10-3	TRBJ1-1	-	-	TGTGCCATCAGTGCGCTTCAGGAGAACACTGAAGCTTTCTTT	CAISALQENTEAFF
TRBV7-6	TRBJ2-1	TRBD2	-	TGTGCCAGCAGCCTTGGACTAGCGGGGGGGCAAGAGCAGTTCTTC	CASSLGLAGGQEQFF
TRBV29-1	TRBJ2-5	TRBD1	-	TGCAGCGGAGGACAGGGGTGGGAGACCCAGTACTTC	CSGGQGWETQYF
TRBV15	TRBJ2-7	-	many	TGTGCCACCAGCAGAAAGGACTCTCCCCACGAGCAGTACTTC	CATSRKDSPHEQYF
TRBV5-1	TRBJ2-3	TRBD1	-	TGCGCCAGCAGCCTCGGGACAGGGAGACCCTCCACAGATACGCAGTATTTT	CASSLGTGRPSTDTQYF
TRBV5-6	TRBJ2-1	-	few	TGTGCCAGCGGCCCGTGGGGGGGGCGTGAGCAGTTCTTC	CASGPWGGREQFF
TRBV5-1	TRBJ2-5	TRBD1	-	TGCGCCAGCAGCTTTTCCTCCGGGACAGGGGGAGAGACCCAGTACTTC	CASSFSSGTGGETQYF
TRBV4-2	TRBJ2-3	TRBD2	-	TGTGCCAGCAGCCAAGCTCTAGCGGACCCAGATACGCAGTATTTT	CASSQALADPDTQYF
TRBV5-1	TRBJ2-3	TRBD2	-	TGCGCCAGCAGCCTCGGGGGGTTTGGCGCAGATACGCAGTATTTT	CASSLGGFGADTQYF
TRBV29-1	TRBJ1-1	-	-	TGCAGCGTCAATGGGCGTATGAACACTGAAGCTTTCTTT	CSVNGRMNTEAFF
TRBV9	TRBJ2-7	-	-	TGTGCCAGCAGCGTAGCCCCAGCGGTCAGCTCCTACGAGCAGTACTTC	CASSVAPAVSSYEQYF
TRBV20-1	TRBJ2-7	-	few	TGCAGTGCTAGGGAACAGGGACGTGGGGTATACGAGCAGTACTTC	CSAREQGRGVYEQYF
TRBV25-1	TRBJ2-1	TRBD2	many	TGTGCCAGCAGTGAATCCTCGAGCGGGAGATCGAGGGGTGAGCAGTTCTTC	CASSESSSGRSRGEQFF
TRBV12-3/TRBV12-4	TRBJ2-1	TRBD2	once	TGTGCCAGCAAAGGGACTAGCGGGACTGAGCAGTTCTTC	CASKGTSGTEQFF
TRBV6-1	TRBJ2-4	-	-	TGTGCCAGCAGTGAAGGGTGGGACATTCAGTACTTC	CASSEGWDIQYF
TRBV5-6	TRBJ2-1	-	-	TGTGCCAGCAGCTGGGGGTTGACAGGATACAATGAGCAGTTCTTC	CASSWGLTGYNEQFF
TRBV2	TRBJ2-3	-	-	TGTGCCAGCAGTGAAGCGCTTCAGGGCCCGGATACGCAGTATTTT	CASSEALQGPDTQYF
TRBV7-9	TRBJ1-6	-	few	TGTGCCAGCAGCTTAGGGGGCCAGGGGTCACCCCTCCACTTT	CASSLGGQGSPLHF